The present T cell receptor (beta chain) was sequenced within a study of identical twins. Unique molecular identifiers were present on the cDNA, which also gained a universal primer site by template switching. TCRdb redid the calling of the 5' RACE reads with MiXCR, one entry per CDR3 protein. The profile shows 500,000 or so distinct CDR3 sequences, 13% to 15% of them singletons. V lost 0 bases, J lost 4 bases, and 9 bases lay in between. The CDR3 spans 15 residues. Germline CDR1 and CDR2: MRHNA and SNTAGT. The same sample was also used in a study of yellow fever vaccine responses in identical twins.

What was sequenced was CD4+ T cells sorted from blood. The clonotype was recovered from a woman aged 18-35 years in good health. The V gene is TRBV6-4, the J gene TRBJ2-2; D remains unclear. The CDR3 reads CASSDSIDGTGELFF. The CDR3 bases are TGTGCCAGCAGTGACTCAATTGACGGCACCGGGGAGCTGTTTTTT.